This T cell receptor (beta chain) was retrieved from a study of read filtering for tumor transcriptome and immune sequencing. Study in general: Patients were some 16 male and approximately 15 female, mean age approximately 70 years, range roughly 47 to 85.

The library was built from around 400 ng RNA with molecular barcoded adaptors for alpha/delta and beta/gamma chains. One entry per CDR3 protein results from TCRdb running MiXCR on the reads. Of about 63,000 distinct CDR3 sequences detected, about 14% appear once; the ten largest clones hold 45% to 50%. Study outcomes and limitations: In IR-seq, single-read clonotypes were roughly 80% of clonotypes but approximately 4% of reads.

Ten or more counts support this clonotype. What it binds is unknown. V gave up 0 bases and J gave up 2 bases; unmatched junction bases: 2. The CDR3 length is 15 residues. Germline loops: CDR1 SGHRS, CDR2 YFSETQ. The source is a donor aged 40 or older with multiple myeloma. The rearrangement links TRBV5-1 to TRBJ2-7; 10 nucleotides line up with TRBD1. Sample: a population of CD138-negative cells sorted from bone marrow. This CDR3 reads CASSLEGTGAYEQYF. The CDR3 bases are TGCGCCAGCAGCTTGGAGGGGACAGGGGCCTACGAGCAGTACTTC.